The 16 T cell receptor beta chains below all came from one sample that was sequenced in a study of blood T cell repertoires in COVID-19. Repertoires were generated with immunoSEQ multiplex PCR, while TCRdb's copy carries only in-frame clones and drops some. The data hold 200,000 to 300,000 clones, with about 87% observed a single time. Input material: PBMCs or T cells enriched from blood (not recorded which). These receptors were collected from a woman in her forties with acute COVID-19.

This chain links TRBV5-8 with TRBJ2-3; maybe TRBD2 (7 bases). V gave up 0 bases and J gave up 2 bases, with 13 bases separating them. CDR1 and CDR2 (germline): SGHTS, YDEGEE. This CDR3 has 16 residues. The CDR3 reads CASSLGRRGATDTQYF. In DNA form, the CDR3 reads TGTGCCAGCAGCTTGGGCCGACGGGGGGCCACAGATACGCAGTATTTT.

Points on this clone: One end of the junction varies from germline; a read error may be responsible. The J gene is TRBJ2-3, the V gene TRBV7-7, with 13 bases aligning to TRBD2. This CDR3 contains 15 residues. Germline V lookup: CDR1 SSHAT, CDR2 FNYEAQ (reference sequence). CDR3 in amino acids: CASSPGLAGADTQYF. DNA for the CDR3: TGTGCTAGCAGCCCAGGACTAGCGGGAGCGGATACGCAGTATTTT.

The chain is built from TRBV19 and TRBJ2-7; 12 nucleotides line up with TRBD2. The junction had 0 bases not matched to a gene; V was cut back by 4 bases and J by 2 bases. Per germline, CDR1 LNHDA and CDR2 SQIVND (reference sequence). This CDR3 is built from 14 residues. The CDR3 loop is CASSRLAGAYEQYF. CDR3 nucleotide sequence: TGTGCCAGTAGTAGACTAGCGGGAGCCTACGAGCAGTACTTC.

This chain joins TRBV5-4 and TRBJ1-6; 7 bases are shared with TRBD1. The CDR3 has 15 amino acids. V lost 2 bases to trimming and J lost 7 bases; unmatched junction nucleotides: 6. Per the germline V gene, CDR1 is SGHNT and CDR2 is YYREEE (reference sequence). The CDR3 protein is CASSFMQGGNSPLHF. DNA for the CDR3: TGTGCCAGCAGCTTTATGCAGGGGGGAAATTCACCCCTCCACTTT. Combining the CDR3 with reference TRBV5-4 and TRBJ1-6 gives the whole variable domain ETGVTQSPTHLIKTRGQQVTLRCSSQSGHNTVSWYQQALGQGPQFIFQYYREEENGRGNFPPRFSGLQFPNYSSELNVNALELDDSALYLCASSFMQGGNSPLHFGNGTRLTVT.

This chain links TRBV3-1 (or the pseudogene TRBV3-2) with TRBJ2-1; 11 bases are a match to TRBD1. The germline V gene has CDR1 LGHDT and CDR2 YNNKEL (reference sequence). This CDR3 has 16 amino acids. J was trimmed by 5 bases and V by 4 bases; bases with no gene match: 7. Here the CDR3 reads CASSRRGQGAHNEQFF. For the CDR3, the DNA is TGTGCCAGCAGCCGACGAGGACAGGGGGCCCACAATGAGCAGTTCTTC.

CDR3 nucleotides: TGTGCCAGCAGCCACTCAGGATCTAACTATGGCTACACCTTC. Translating gives CASSHSGSNYGYTF. The V gene is TRBV3-1 (or the pseudogene TRBV3-2), the J gene TRBJ1-2; no clear D. Trimming cost V 3 bases and J 0 bases, with 8 bases left between them. The CDR3 consists of 14 residues. CDR1 LGHDT and CDR2 YNNKEL come from the germline V gene (reference sequence).

The chain employs TRBV11-2 and TRBJ2-1; D ambiguous. Germline lookup yields CDR1 SGHAT and CDR2 FQNNGV. This CDR3 region has 17 residues. V lost 5 bases and J lost 4, with 21 bases in between. CDR3 sequence: CASSPAVEIRQYNEQFF. In DNA, the CDR3 is TGTGCCAGCAGCCCGGCGGTGGAAATACGCCAATACAATGAGCAGTTCTTC.

The sample holds one count of this clone. V gene TRBV9 combines with J gene TRBJ1-1; 7 nucleotides line up with TRBD1. V was clipped by 0 bases and J by 1 base; unmatched bases: 6. The CDR3 runs to 16 residues. CDR1 and CDR2 from the germline V gene are SGDLS and YYNGEE. As DNA, the CDR3 is TGTGCCAGCAGCGTAGCTACCCGGACAGGGAACACTGAAGCTTTCTTT. Its protein product is CASSVATRTGNTEAFF.

The chain couples TRBV19 to TRBJ2-3, with D maybe TRBD1 (5 bases). The ends were cut back, 10 bases at V and 6 bases at J, with 23 bases in the middle. This CDR3 is built from 15 residues. Germline assignment: CDR1 LNHDA and CDR2 SQIVND (reference sequence). CDR3 in amino acids: CATSQTTEPWDTQYF. The CDR3 region has the DNA TGTGCCACAAGCCAGACGACAGAGCCTTGGGATACGCAGTATTTT.

This clone is a singleton in its sample. The chain recombines TRBV5-1 with TRBJ2-1; 7 positions match TRBD1. J lost 1 base, V lost 1 base, and 2 bases had no gene match. This CDR3 is 15 amino acids long. Germline CDR1 SGHRS, CDR2 YFSETQ. The CDR3 sequence: CASSLPTGSYNEQFF. The CDR3 DNA reads as TGCGCCAGCAGCTTGCCGACAGGGTCCTACAATGAGCAGTTCTTC.

The chain uses TRBV19 and TRBJ2-5; 11 bases align to TRBD2. This CDR3 has 15 amino acids. J lost 3 bases, V lost 4 bases, and 4 bases had no gene match. From germline, CDR1 is LNHDA and CDR2 SQIVND (reference sequence). In DNA form, the CDR3 reads TGTGCCAGTAGTAATCTGGGACTAGCGGAAGAGACCCAGTACTTC. Amino acids: CASSNLGLAEETQYF.

The chain combines TRBV4-1 with TRBJ2-3, with 9 bases lining up with TRBD2. V was pared by 6 bases and J by 0 bases, with 7 bases of the junction left unmatched. The V gene's germline CDR1 is MGHRA and CDR2 YSYEKL. CDR3 length: 16 amino acids. This CDR3 is CASSPRLAASTDTQYF. DNA for the CDR3: TGCGCCAGCAGTCCCCGACTAGCGGCTAGCACAGATACGCAGTATTTT.

J is TRBJ1-2 and V is TRBV30; 7 bases align to TRBD1. This CDR3 spans 13 amino acids. The V gene end was trimmed by 5 bases and the J gene end by 4 bases; junction bases not matched to a gene: 7. Germline assignment: CDR1 GTSNPN and CDR2 SVGIG (reference sequence). The CDR3 bases are TGTGCCTGGGGGGACAGAGCATTCTATGGCTACACCTTC. It specifies CAWGDRAFYGYTF.

The chain has TRBV5-4 and TRBJ2-2; possible D gene TRBD2, 6 bases. Germline V lookup: CDR1 SGHNT, CDR2 YYREEE (reference sequence). The CDR3 covers 14 residues. Trimming pared 3 bases from V and 5 bases from J, leaving 11 bases between. Here the CDR3 reads CASSSRGRTGELFF. The DNA for the CDR3 is TGTGCCAGCAGCTCTCGGGGGAGGACCGGGGAGCTGTTTTTT.

A remark on this clone: The identical CDR3 is also encoded by other nucleotide sequences in the sample. The J gene is TRBJ1-1, the V gene TRBV29-1; the D is unclear. CDR1 and CDR2 from the germline V gene are SQVTM and ANQGSEA. This CDR3 contains 11 residues. V was cut by 4 bases and J by 1 base, with 4 bases left in between. The CDR3 spells CSVARNTEAFF. CDR3 nucleotide sequence: TGCAGCGTTGCCCGGAACACTGAAGCTTTCTTT.

The gene calls are TRBV11-2 and TRBJ2-2, with TRBD2 matching over 9 bases. V shed 1 base, J shed 7 bases, and the junction held 13 bases outside the gene matches. This CDR3 region has 18 residues. Looked up from germline, CDR1 is SGHAT and CDR2 is FQNNGV. The CDR3 DNA reads TGTGCCAGCAGCTTAGGCCCTCAAATAGCGGGAGTGGTCGGGGAGCTGTTTTTT. As protein: CASSLGPQIAGVVGELFF.